This T cell receptor (beta chain) was captured by sequencing in a study of blood T cell repertoires in COVID-19. Participants came from around 25 US areas, aged about 18 to 100 years. Cohort assignment relied on participant-reported clinical history. The recovered donors of Cohort 3 showed two negative PCRs, clearance, or symptom resolution. The CDR3 contains 15 residues. Germline-derived CDR1 and CDR2 are MDHEN and SYDVKM. The germline V and J ends were trimmed by 2 bases and 0 bases, with 11 bases remaining between them. Original data processing: Amplified reference gene primers provided the basis for estimating nucleated cell counts. Repertoires were generated with immunoSEQ multiplex PCR, while TCRdb's copy carries only in-frame clones and drops some. V and J calls and clone size are given by that table; D and trimming were obtained from the DNA. The sample lists 200,000 to 250,000 clones, 84% occurring once.

The sequence was collected from a woman aged 35 to 49 who had recovered from COVID-19. The rearrangement uses TRBV28 and TRBJ2-7; D might be TRBD2 (6 bases). Sequencing was performed on PBMCs or T cells enriched from blood (not recorded which). This chain's CDR3 is CASSLARRGSYEQYF. Written as DNA, the CDR3 is TGTGCCAGCAGTTTAGCGAGGCGGGGCTCCTACGAGCAGTACTTC.